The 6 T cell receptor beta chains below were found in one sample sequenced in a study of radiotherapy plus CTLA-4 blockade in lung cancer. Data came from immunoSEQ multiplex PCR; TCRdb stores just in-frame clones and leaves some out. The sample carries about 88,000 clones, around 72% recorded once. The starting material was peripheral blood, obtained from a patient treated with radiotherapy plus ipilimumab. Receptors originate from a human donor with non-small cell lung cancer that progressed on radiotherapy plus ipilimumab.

CDR3 residues: CAWSGGTVNQPQHF. CDR3 DNA sequence: TGTGCCTGGAGTGGTGGGACAGTTAATCAGCCCCAGCATTTT. The rearrangement joins TRBV30 to TRBJ1-5; TRBD1 matches 7 bases. The CDR3 is 14 residues long. CDR1 and CDR2 (germline): GTSNPN, SVGIG (reference sequence). With 1 base clipped from V and 4 bases from J, the junction kept 4 bases outside the gene matches.

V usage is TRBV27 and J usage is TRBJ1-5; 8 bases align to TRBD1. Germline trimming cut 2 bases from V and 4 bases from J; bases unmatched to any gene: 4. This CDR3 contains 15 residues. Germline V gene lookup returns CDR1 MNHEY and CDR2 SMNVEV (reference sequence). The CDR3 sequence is CASSLKGQGNQPQHF. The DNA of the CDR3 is TGTGCCAGCAGTTTAAAAGGACAGGGTAATCAGCCCCAGCATTTT.

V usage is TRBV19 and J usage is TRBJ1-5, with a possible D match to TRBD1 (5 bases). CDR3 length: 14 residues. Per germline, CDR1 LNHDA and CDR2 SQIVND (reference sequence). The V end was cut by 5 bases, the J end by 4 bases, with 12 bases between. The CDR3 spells CASSPRGRNQPQHF. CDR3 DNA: TGTGCCAGTAGTCCTAGGGGAAGGAATCAGCCCCAGCATTTT.

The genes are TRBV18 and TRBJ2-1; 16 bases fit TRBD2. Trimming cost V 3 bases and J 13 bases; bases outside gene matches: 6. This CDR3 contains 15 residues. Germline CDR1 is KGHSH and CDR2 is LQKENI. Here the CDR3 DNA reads TGTGCCAGCTCACCTTCGGGACTAGCGGGGGGGCATCAGTTCTTC. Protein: CASSPSGLAGGHQFF.

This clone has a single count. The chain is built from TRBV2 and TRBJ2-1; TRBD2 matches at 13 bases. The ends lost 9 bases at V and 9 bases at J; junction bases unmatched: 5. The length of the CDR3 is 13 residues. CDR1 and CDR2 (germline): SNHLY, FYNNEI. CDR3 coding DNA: TGTGCCAGTGGACTAGCGGGAGCCGGTGAGCAGTTCTTC. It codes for CASGLAGAGEQFF.

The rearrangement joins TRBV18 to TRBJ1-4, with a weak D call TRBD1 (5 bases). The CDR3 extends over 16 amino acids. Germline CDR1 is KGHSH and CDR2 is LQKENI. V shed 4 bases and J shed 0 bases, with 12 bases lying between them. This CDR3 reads CASSRGGYATNEKLFF. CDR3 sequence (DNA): TGTGCCAGCTCACGTGGGGGATACGCAACTAATGAAAAACTGTTTTTT.